These 10 T cell receptor beta chains came from one sample sequenced in a study of identical twins. TCRdb recomputed calls from the 5' RACE reads with MiXCR, one row per CDR3 protein. The sample yields some 460,000 distinct CDR3 sequences, approximately 15% seen once. This sample also belongs to another study, concerning yellow fever vaccine responses in identical twins.

The sequenced material came from CD4+ T cells sorted from blood. Every receptor here comes from a woman younger than 30 in good health.

The chain joins TRBV12-3 or TRBV12-4 to TRBJ1-1, with TRBD1 as a possible D gene (5 bases). CDR3 length: 13 residues. The ends were cut back, 2 bases at V and 11 bases at J, with 15 bases in the middle. The CDR3 region is CASSLIGGGDAFF. CDR3 bases: TGTGCCAGCAGTTTAATTGGGGGGGGTGACGCTTTCTTT.

The chain recombines TRBV18 with TRBJ1-3; D possibly corresponds to TRBD1 (5 bases). In germline, CDR1 is KGHSH, CDR2 LQKENI. The CDR3 consists of 12 residues. Trimming removed 3 bases from V and 7 bases from J, with 7 bases in between. The CDR3 DNA follows: TGTGCCAGCTCACCTGGACATAACACCATATATTTT. Amino acid sequence: CASSPGHNTIYF.

The rearrangement joins TRBV28 to TRBJ2-7; D is unclear. CDR3 size: 12 residues. Between the trimmed V and J ends, which lost 8 bases and 7 bases, there was a span of 15 bases. Germline V gene data show CDR1 as MDHEN and CDR2 as SYDVKM. In DNA form, the CDR3 reads TGTGCCAGCTGCGAGTGGTTTCGGGAGCAGTACTTC. Amino acids: CASCEWFREQYF.

This clonotype occurred a few times. V usage is TRBV5-1 and J usage is TRBJ2-1; no clear D gene. Looked up from germline, CDR1 is SGHRS and CDR2 is YFSETQ. Trimming removed 2 bases from V and 6 bases from J, with 9 bases in between. The CDR3 spans 13 residues. CDR3 sequence reads: CASSFGLGNEQFF. In DNA, the CDR3 is TGCGCCAGCAGCTTCGGTCTTGGCAATGAGCAGTTCTTC.

The chain joins TRBV7-8 to TRBJ2-7; tentatively, D is TRBD1 (6 bases). Germline-derived CDR1 and CDR2 are SGHVS and FQNEAQ. Trimming took 7 bases from V and 5 from J, leaving 18 bases between them. This CDR3 contains 14 residues. In nucleotides, the CDR3 is TGTGCCAGCACCGTGATGGGGGCGACCCACGAGCAGTACTTC. It codes for CASTVMGATHEQYF.

This chain joins TRBV10-3 and TRBJ2-7, with 8 bases matching TRBD2. V shed 10 bases and J 4 bases; nucleotides not matched to a gene: 6. The CDR3 consists of 12 residues. Germline values: CDR1 ENHRY, CDR2 SYGVKD. CDR3 DNA: TGTGCCACCGGACTAGCCTTATACGAGCAGTACTTC. Amino acids: CATGLALYEQYF.

This clonotype was detected only a few times. The V call is TRBV6-5, the J call TRBJ2-3; a possible D gene is TRBD2 (7 bases). The CDR3 has 14 amino acids. V was shortened by 0 bases and J by 6 bases, with 10 bases between the two germline ends. The germline V gene encodes CDR1 MNHEY and CDR2 SVGAGI. The CDR3: CASSYSGGRDTQYF. CDR3 bases: TGTGCCAGCAGTTACTCGGGGGGGCGTGATACGCAGTATTTT.

The rearrangement uses TRBV12-3 or TRBV12-4 and TRBJ2-7, with D maybe TRBD1 (6 bases). CDR3 length: 15 amino acids. Trimming took off 1 base at V and 1 base at J, with 11 bases between the two ends. The CDR3 DNA follows: TGTGCCAGCAGTTTAGACAGGGTGGGTTCCTACGAGCAGTACTTC. Protein: CASSLDRVGSYEQYF.

The V and J genes are TRBV12-3 or TRBV12-4 and TRBJ2-2; the match to TRBD1 covers 9 bases. With 3 bases clipped from V and 6 bases from J, the junction kept 5 bases outside the gene matches. This CDR3 is 15 amino acids long. The CDR3 loop reads CASSLRQGDSGELFF. DNA for the CDR3: TGTGCCAGCAGTTTGAGACAGGGGGATTCCGGGGAGCTGTTTTTT.

There are a few counts of this clonotype. V gene TRBV5-1 combines with J gene TRBJ2-7; TRBD1 might be the D (5 bases). The length of the CDR3 is 14 residues. Germline V CDR1 and CDR2: SGHRS, YFSETQ. Deletions cut 0 bases from V and 3 bases from J, with 10 bases between. CDR3 nucleotides: TGCGCCAGCAGCTTGGCAGGGTTTGACTACGAGCAGTACTTC. It encodes CASSLAGFDYEQYF.